The source of this T cell receptor (beta chain) is a study of T cell responses to AZD1222 COVID-19 vaccine. V was trimmed by 1 base and J by 7 bases, leaving 8 bases between them. CDR1 is LNHDA and CDR2 is SQIVND in the germline V gene (reference sequence). This CDR3 spans 13 amino acids. About this clone: The antigen remains unidentified.

Only in-frame clones appear in the TCRdb table, and some are missing; sequencing was by immunoSEQ multiplex PCR. The table includes more than 95,000 clones, 90% detected once. Whole-study results and caveats: A mostly white British donor set with more females was recruited, and clonal diversity was possibly underestimated.

V gene TRBV19 combines with J gene TRBJ2-1; D is unresolved. This sequence was found in an adult in good health. Sequencing used peripheral blood, obtained on day 0 of MenACWY control vaccination. CDR3 protein: CASSIVPENEQFF. The DNA for the CDR3 is TGTGCCAGTAGTATAGTCCCTGAGAATGAGCAGTTCTTC.